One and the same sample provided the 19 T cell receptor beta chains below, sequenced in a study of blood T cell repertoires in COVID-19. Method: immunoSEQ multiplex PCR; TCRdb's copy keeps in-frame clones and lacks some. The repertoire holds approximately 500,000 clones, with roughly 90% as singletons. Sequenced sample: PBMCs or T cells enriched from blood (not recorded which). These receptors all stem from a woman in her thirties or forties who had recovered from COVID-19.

CDR3 DNA sequence: TGTGCCAGCAGCCCACAGGGGGTGTTTAACTATGGCTACACCTTC. It translates to CASSPQGVFNYGYTF. The V and J genes are TRBV5-5 and TRBJ1-2; 8 nucleotides line up with TRBD1. CDR1 SGHKS and CDR2 YYEKEE come from the germline V gene (reference sequence). The CDR3 is 15 amino acids. The ends lost 4 bases at V and 1 base at J; junction bases unmatched: 6.

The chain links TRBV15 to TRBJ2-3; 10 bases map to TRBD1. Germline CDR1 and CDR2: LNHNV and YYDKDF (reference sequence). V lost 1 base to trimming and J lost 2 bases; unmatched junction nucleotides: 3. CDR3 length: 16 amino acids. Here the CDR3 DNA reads TGTGCCACCAGCAGAGGGGGACAGGGGCCCACAGATACGCAGTATTTT. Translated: CATSRGGQGPTDTQYF.

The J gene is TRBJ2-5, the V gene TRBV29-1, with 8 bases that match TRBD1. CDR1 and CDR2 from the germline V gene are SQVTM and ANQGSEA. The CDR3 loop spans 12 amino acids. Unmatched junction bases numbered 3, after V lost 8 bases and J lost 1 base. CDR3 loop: CSIDRGQETQYF. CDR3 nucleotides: TGCAGCATCGACAGGGGCCAAGAGACCCAGTACTTC.

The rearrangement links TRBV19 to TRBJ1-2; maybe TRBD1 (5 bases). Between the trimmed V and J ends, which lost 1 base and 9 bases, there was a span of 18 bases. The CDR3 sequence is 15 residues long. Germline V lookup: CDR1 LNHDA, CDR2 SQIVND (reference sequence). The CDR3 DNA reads TGTGCCAGTAGTATAGCTGAGGGTCGGGGGACGCGCTACACCTTC. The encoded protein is CASSIAEGRGTRYTF.

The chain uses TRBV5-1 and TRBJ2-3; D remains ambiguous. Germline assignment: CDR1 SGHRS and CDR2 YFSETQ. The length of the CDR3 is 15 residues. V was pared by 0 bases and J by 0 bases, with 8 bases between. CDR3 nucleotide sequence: TGCGCCAGCAGCTTGGACGCCAGTAGCACAGATACGCAGTATTTT. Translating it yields CASSLDASSTDTQYF.

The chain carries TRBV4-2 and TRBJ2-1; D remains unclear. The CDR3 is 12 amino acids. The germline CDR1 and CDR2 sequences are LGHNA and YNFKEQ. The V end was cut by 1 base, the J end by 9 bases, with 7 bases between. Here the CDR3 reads CASSQARREQFF. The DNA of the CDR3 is TGTGCCAGCAGCCAAGCGCGGCGTGAGCAGTTCTTC.

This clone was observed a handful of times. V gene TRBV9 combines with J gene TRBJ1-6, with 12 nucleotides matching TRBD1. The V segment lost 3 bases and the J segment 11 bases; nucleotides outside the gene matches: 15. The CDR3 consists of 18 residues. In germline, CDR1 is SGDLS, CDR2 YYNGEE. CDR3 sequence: CASSETGTGGATGTPLHF. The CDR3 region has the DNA TGTGCCAGCAGCGAAACCGGGACAGGGGGCGCAACGGGAACACCCCTCCACTTT.

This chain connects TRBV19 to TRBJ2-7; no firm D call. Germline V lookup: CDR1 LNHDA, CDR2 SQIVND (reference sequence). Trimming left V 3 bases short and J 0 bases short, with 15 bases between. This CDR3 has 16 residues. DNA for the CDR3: TGTGCCAGTAGTATCGTTCCAGGATTGCCCTCCTACGAGCAGTACTTC. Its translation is CASSIVPGLPSYEQYF. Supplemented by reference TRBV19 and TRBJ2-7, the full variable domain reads DGGITQSPKYLFRKEGQNVTLSCEQNLNHDAMYWYRQDPGQGLRLIYYSQIVNDFQKGDIAEGYSVSREKKESFPLTVTSAQKNPTAFYLCASSIVPGLPSYEQYFGPGTRLTVT.

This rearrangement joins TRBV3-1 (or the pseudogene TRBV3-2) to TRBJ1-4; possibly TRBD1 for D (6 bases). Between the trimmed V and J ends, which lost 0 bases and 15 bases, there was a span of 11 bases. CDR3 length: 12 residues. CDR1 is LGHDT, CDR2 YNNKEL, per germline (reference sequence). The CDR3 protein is CASSQEGRGVFF. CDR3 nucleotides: TGTGCCAGCAGCCAAGAAGGCAGGGGAGTGTTTTTT.

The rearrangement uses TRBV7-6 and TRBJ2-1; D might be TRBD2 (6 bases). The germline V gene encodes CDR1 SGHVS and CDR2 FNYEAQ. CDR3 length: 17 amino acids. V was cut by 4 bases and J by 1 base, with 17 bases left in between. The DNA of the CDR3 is TGTGCCAGCAGCTCCCTTGGGGGGAAAGGATCCTACAATGAGCAGTTCTTC. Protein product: CASSSLGGKGSYNEQFF.

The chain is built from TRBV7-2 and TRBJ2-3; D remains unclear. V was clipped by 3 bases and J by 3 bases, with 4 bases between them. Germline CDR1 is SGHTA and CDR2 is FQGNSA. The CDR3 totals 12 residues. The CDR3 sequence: CASSFSTDTQYF. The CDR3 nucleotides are TGTGCCAGCAGCTTTTCGACAGATACGCAGTATTTT.

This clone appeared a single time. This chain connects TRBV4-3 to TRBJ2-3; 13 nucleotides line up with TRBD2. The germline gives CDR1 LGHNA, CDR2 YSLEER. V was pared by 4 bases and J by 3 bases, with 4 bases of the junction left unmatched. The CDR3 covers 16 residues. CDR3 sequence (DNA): TGCGCCAGCAGCCGGGTGACTAGCGGGAGGACAGATACGCAGTATTTT. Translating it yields CASSRVTSGRTDTQYF.

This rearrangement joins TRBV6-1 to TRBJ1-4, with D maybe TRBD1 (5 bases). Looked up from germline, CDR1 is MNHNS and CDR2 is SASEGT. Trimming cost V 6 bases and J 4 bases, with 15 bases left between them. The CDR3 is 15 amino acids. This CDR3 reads CASRSSGHSNEKLFF. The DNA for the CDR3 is TGTGCCAGCAGGAGCTCAGGGCACAGTAATGAAAAACTGTTTTTT.

CDR3 coding DNA: TGCAGTGCTAGTAGCCCCGGGACAGGGTCCCACGAGCAGTACTTC. Its protein is CSASSPGTGSHEQYF. The chain links TRBV20-1 to TRBJ2-7; TRBD1 matches 9 bases. This CDR3 is built from 15 residues. CDR1 is DFQATT, CDR2 SNEGSKA, per germline (reference sequence). V shed 3 bases and J 5 bases; nucleotides not matched to a gene: 11.

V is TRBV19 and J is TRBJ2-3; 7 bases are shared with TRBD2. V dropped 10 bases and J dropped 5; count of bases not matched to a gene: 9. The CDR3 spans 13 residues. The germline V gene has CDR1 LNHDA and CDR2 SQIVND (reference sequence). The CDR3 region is CATQRGREDTQYF. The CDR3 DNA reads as TGTGCCACTCAGCGGGGACGGGAAGATACGCAGTATTTT.

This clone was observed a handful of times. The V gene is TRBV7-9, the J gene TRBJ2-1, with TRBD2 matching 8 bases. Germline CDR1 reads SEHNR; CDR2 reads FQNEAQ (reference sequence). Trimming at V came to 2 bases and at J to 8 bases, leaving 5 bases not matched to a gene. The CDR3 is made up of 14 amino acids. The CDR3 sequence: CASSLSSGKDEQFF. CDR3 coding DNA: TGTGCCAGCAGCTTAAGTAGCGGGAAGGATGAGCAGTTCTTC.

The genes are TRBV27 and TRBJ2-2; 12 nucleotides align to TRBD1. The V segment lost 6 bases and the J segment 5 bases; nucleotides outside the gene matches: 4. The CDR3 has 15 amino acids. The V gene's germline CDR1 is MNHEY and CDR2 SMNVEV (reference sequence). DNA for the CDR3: TGTGCCAGCAGGGGACAGGGGGCGCGTACCGGGGAGCTGTTTTTT. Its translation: CASRGQGARTGELFF.

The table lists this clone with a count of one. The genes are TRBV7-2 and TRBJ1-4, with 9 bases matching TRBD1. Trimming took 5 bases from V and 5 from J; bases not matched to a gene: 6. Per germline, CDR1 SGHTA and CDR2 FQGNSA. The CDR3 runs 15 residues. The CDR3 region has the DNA TGTGCCAGCAGCGCCTCCGGGACAGGGAATGAAAAACTGTTTTTT. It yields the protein CASSASGTGNEKLFF. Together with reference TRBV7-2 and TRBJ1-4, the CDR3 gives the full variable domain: GAGVSQSPSNKVTEKGKDVELRCDPISGHTALYWYRQSLGQGLEFLIYFQGNSAPDKSGLPSDRFSAERTGGSVSTLTIQRTQQEDSAVYLCASSASGTGNEKLFFGSGTQLSVL.

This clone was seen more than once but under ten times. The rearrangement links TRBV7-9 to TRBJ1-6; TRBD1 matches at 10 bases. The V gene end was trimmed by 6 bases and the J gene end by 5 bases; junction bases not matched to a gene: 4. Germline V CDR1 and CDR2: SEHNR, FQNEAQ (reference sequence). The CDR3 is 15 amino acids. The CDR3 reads CASRWDRGNNSPLHF. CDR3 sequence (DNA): TGTGCCAGCAGATGGGACAGGGGTAATAATTCACCCCTCCACTTT.